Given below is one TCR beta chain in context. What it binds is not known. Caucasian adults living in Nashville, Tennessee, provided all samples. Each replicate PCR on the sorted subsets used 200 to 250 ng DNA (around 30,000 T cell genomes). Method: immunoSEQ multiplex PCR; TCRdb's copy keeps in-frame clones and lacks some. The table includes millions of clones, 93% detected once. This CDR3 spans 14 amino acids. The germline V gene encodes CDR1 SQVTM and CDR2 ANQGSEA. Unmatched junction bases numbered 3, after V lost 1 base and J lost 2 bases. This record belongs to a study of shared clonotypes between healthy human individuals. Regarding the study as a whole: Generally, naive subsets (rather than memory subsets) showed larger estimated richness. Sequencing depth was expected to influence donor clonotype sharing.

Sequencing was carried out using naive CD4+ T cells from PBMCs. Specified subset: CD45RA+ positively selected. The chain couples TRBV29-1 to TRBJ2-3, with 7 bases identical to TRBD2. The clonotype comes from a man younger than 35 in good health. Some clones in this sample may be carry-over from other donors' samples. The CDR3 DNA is TGCAGCGTTGAAGGGCGGGAGAACACAGATACGCAGTATTTT. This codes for CSVEGRENTDTQYF.